A selection of T cell receptor beta chains follows, all from one sample in a study of T-cell memory formation after mild COVID-19. TCRdb re-called the 5' RACE reads through MiXCR, storing one row per CDR3 protein. In the table there are some 410,000 distinct CDR3 sequences, about 22% of which are singletons. Material: PBMCs or a T cell subset sorted from them (not recorded which). Receptors were obtained from an adult woman who had mild COVID-19 (a few samples of this study predate the infection). Cell type and time point are not known. Each CDR3 is given with its conserved first and last residue. The D gene is left open where the match is weak. Clone size is stated in some rows and not others, as once, few, many or a class when expanded.

TRBJ1-2 few TRBV4-2 NA TGTGCCAGCAGCCAAGATGCCGGAACCACGATCAGCTACACCTTC CASSQDAGTTISYTF
TRBJ2-2 NA TRBV5-4 NA TGTGCCAGCAGGGGGGCGGGAGCGGACACCGGGGAGCTGTTTTTT CASRGAGADTGELFF
TRBJ1-1 few TRBV7-9 TRBD1 TGTGCCAGCAGCTTAGTACAGGGGCACACTGAAGCTTTCTTT CASSLVQGHTEAFF
TRBJ1-2 few TRBV12-3/TRBV12-4 NA TGTGCCAGCACCTGGGGCGGTCACGGCTATGGCTACACCTTC CASTWGGHGYGYTF
TRBJ1-5 NA TRBV2 NA TGTGCCAGCAGTGACGACGGACATCAGCCCCAGCATTTT CASSDDGHQPQHF
TRBJ2-7 NA TRBV4-3 NA TGCGCCAGCAGCCAATCAATGGGAACCTACGAGCAGTACTTC CASSQSMGTYEQYF
TRBJ2-7 few TRBV4-3 TRBD1 TGCGCCAGCAGCCATTCCGTAGGACAGGGGGATCGGCAGTACTTC CASSHSVGQGDRQYF
TRBJ1-1 few TRBV4-1 NA TGCGCCAGCCGGATCACGGGGGACACTGAAGCTTTCTTT CASRITGDTEAFF
TRBJ1-2 NA TRBV5-1 NA TGCGCCAGCAGCTTGGGAGGGTTCCGACAGGCTAACTATGGCTACACCTTC CASSLGGFRQANYGYTF
TRBJ1-5 NA TRBV7-8 NA TGTGCCAGCAGCGCCGGCCCACAGGGATATCAGCCCCAGCATTTT CASSAGPQGYQPQHF
TRBJ2-1 once TRBV20-1 TRBD2 TGCAGTGCTAGAGATCCTCCGGGACTAGCGGGCTACAATGAGCAGTTCTTC CSARDPPGLAGYNEQFF
TRBJ2-3 few TRBV15 TRBD2 TGTGCCACCAGCAGAGCAGCGGGGTGGGGCACAGATACGCAGTATTTT CATSRAAGWGTDTQYF
TRBJ2-5 NA TRBV23-1 NA TGCGCCAGCAGTCACAACCAAGATTATCGGTACCAAGAGACCCAGTACTTC CASSHNQDYRYQETQYF
TRBJ2-5 few TRBV24-1 NA TGTGCCACCAGTAATGAGATCCAAGAGACCCAGTACTTC CATSNEIQETQYF
TRBJ1-1 few TRBV14 NA TGTGCCAGCAGCCAAGACAGGCTTCGGGCTTTCTTT CASSQDRLRAFF
TRBJ2-7 few TRBV14 TRBD1 TGTGCCAGCAGCCAAGATTGGGGACAGATTAGCTCCTACGAGCAGTACTTC CASSQDWGQISSYEQYF
TRBJ1-1 few TRBV7-3 NA TGTGCCAGCAGCTTAGTAACGTGGGGGGCTGAAGCTTTCTTT CASSLVTWGAEAFF
TRBJ2-7 NA TRBV23-1 NA TGCGCCAGCAGTCTTAGGGGGCCAGGGGGGGATTACGAGCAGTACTTC CASSLRGPGGDYEQYF
TRBJ2-1 few TRBV5-1 NA TGCGCCAGCAGCTCCCGGGGGTTAGAGCAGTTCTTC CASSSRGLEQFF
TRBJ2-3 NA TRBV29-1 NA TGCAGCGTATGGTGGGTCGGGACAAGAAATACGCAGTATTTT CSVWWVGTRNTQYF
TRBJ1-2 few TRBV7-9 TRBD1 TGTGCCAGCAGCCGACGAGGGACAGACCCCTATGGCTACACCTTC CASSRRGTDPYGYTF
TRBJ2-1 few TRBV25-1 TRBD2 TGTGCCAGCAGTGCAGTTCCTAGCGGGAGGGATGAGCAGTTCTTC CASSAVPSGRDEQFF
TRBJ1-2 NA TRBV4-1 NA TGCGCCAGCAGCCAAGTATCTTTGGTGGTGCACACCTTC CASSQVSLVVHTF
TRBJ2-5 many TRBV6-1 TRBD2 TGTGCCAGCAGGTCTACCAGCGGGGTCCAAGAGACCCAGTACTTC CASRSTSGVQETQYF
TRBJ1-6 NA TRBV3-1 NA TGTGCCAGCAGCCAGGTTGGTTCACCCCTCCACTTT CASSQVGSPLHF
TRBJ1-3 few TRBV7-9 NA TGTGCCAGCAGCCAAAGCCCTGGAAACACCATATATTTT CASSQSPGNTIYF
TRBJ2-3 NA TRBV4-3 NA TGCGCCAGCAGACGGGAGATTGCAGATACGCTGTATTTT CASRREIADTLYF
TRBJ2-1 NA TRBV18 NA TGTGCCAGCTCACCCGCCCGGCAGGTCAGGGGTGAGCAGTTCTTC CASSPARQVRGEQFF
TRBJ1-6 once TRBV10-3 NA TGTGCCATCAGTGACGGACAGTGGAATTCACCCCTCCACTTT CAISDGQWNSPLHF
TRBJ2-7 few TRBV30 NA TGTGCCTCCCTGGGCACAGGCTCCTACGAGCAGTACTTC CASLGTGSYEQYF
TRBJ1-5 NA TRBV27 TRBD1 TGTGCCAGCAGTTGGACAGGGAGGTATAGCAATCAGCCCCAGCATTTT CASSWTGRYSNQPQHF
TRBJ1-1 NA TRBV2 NA TGTGCCAGCAGTGAAGAGGGACCCTTTGAAGCTTTCTTT CASSEEGPFEAFF
TRBJ1-5 NA TRBV4-3 NA TGCGCCAGCAGCCAGGTGCACAGGGCCGCTCAGCCCCAGCATTTT CASSQVHRAAQPQHF
TRBJ2-3 few TRBV5-6 NA TGTGCCAGCAGCCAGGGACGGGGAGTGATTAGCACAGATACGCAGTATTTT CASSQGRGVISTDTQYF
TRBJ2-7 few TRBV7-8 NA TGTGCCAGCAGCCTGGACAGTCCTCCCTACGAGCAGTACTTC CASSLDSPPYEQYF
TRBJ2-3 NA TRBV7-9 NA TGTGCCAGCAGCCCCTCTTCGCAGTATTTT CASSPSSQYF
TRBJ2-2 once TRBV24-1 NA TGTGCCACCTCAACTAGGGTGGACACCGGGGAGCTGTTTTTT CATSTRVDTGELFF
TRBJ2-3 few TRBV6-6 TRBD2 TGTGCCAGCAGTTACACGGCGGGAGGGTCCACAGATACGCAGTATTTT CASSYTAGGSTDTQYF
TRBJ2-1 few TRBV10-3 NA TGTGCCATCAGTGAGGTGTTGGGCAATGAGCAGTTCTTC CAISEVLGNEQFF
TRBJ2-2 few TRBV14 TRBD1 TGTGCCAGCAGCCAAGTCGAAGCAGGGGGTTACACCGGGGAGCTGTTTTTT CASSQVEAGGYTGELFF
TRBJ1-1 few TRBV4-1 TRBD1 TGCGCCAGCAGCCAAGATGTACGGGACAGGGTGGCTTTCTTT CASSQDVRDRVAFF
TRBJ1-2 NA TRBV9 NA TGTGCCAGCAGAGGGGATACCTATGGCTACACCTTC CASRGDTYGYTF